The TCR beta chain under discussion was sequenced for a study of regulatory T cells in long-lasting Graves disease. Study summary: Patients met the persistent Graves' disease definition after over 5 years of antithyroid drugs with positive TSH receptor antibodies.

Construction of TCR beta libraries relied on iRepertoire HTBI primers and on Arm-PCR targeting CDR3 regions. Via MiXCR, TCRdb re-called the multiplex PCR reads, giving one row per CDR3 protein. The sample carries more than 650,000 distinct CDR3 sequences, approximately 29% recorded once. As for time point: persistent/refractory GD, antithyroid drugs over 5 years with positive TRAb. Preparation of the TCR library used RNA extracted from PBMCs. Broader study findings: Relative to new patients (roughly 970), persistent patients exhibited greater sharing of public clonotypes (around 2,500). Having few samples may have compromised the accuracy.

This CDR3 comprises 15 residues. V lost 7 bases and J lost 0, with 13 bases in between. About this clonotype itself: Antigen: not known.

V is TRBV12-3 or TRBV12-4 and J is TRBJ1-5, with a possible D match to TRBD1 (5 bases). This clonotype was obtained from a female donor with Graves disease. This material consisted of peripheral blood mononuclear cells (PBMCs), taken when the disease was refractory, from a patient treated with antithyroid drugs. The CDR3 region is CASNRGAASNQPQHF. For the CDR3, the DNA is TGTGCCAGCAACAGAGGGGCAGCTAGCAATCAGCCCCAGCATTTT.